The rows below give T cell receptor beta chains drawn from one sample of a study of control samples from healthy donors and cancer patients. Clones were sequenced by immunoSEQ multiplex PCR, and TCRdb holds only the in-frame ones, with some missing. The table shows about 120,000 clones, with about 91% occurring only once. The sample consisted of blood. These receptors were obtained from a man between 35 and 55 years old in good health. Each CDR3 is given with its conserved first and last residue. A D gene is named only where the DNA matches it firmly. Rows may omit the clone size; those that give it use once, few, many or a size class.

. . TRBJ2-7 TRBV27 CASSFREIEQYF TGTGCCAGCAGTTTCAGAGAAATCGAGCAGTACTTC
. . TRBJ2-1 TRBV19 CASTDSSYNEQFF TGTGCCAGTACGGACAGCTCCTACAATGAGCAGTTCTTC
. . TRBJ1-1 TRBV29-1 CSAREGGMNTEAFF TGCAGCGCTCGGGAAGGCGGAATGAACACTGAAGCTTTCTTT
TRBD1 . TRBJ2-7 TRBV5-1 CASSTDRDLEGEQYF TGCGCCAGCAGCACAGACAGGGATTTAGAGGGCGAGCAGTACTTC
. . TRBJ1-2 TRBV7-2 CASSSRTDGYTF TGTGCCAGCAGCTCCCGGACAGATGGCTACACCTTC
TRBD2 . TRBJ2-7 TRBV7-9 CASSILAGGAYEQYF TGTGCCAGCAGCATTCTGGCGGGGGGCGCCTACGAGCAGTACTTC
TRBD1 . TRBJ1-1 TRBV19 CASSPGQGISLSKAFF TGTGCCAGTAGTCCTGGACAGGGGATCTCCCTTAGCAAAGCTTTCTTT
TRBD2 . TRBJ2-1 TRBV28 CASSRGGLNNEQFF TGTGCCAGCAGTCGCGGGGGGCTCAACAATGAGCAGTTCTTC
. few TRBJ2-2 TRBV27 CASSFKGNRITNTGELFF TGTGCCAGCAGCTTCAAGGGTAATAGGATAACGAACACCGGGGAGCTGTTTTTT
. . TRBJ2-3 TRBV5-1 CASSTTGTSTDTQYF TGCGCCAGCAGCACAACCGGGACTAGCACAGATACGCAGTATTTT
TRBD2 . TRBJ2-3 TRBV7-9 CASSLEPTLMAGGTDTQYF TGTGCCAGCAGCTTAGAGCCTACTCTTATGGCGGGGGGCACAGATACGCAGTATTTT
. . TRBJ1-1 TRBV7-9 CASSFGPTKGTEAFF TGTGCCAGCAGCTTCGGACCTACAAAGGGCACTGAAGCTTTCTTT
. . TRBJ2-2 TRBV29-1 CSVERDANTGELFF TGCAGCGTTGAACGGGACGCGAACACCGGGGAGCTGTTTTTT
. . TRBJ2-2 TRBV7-3 CASSPGSSQTGELFF TGTGCCAGCAGCCCGGGATCTAGCCAAACCGGGGAGCTGTTTTTT
TRBD1 . TRBJ1-6 TRBV30 CAWSVRDRASYNSPLHF TGTGCCTGGAGTGTACGGGACAGGGCATCCTATAATTCACCCCTCCACTTT
TRBD2 . TRBJ2-3 TRBV3-1/TRBV3-2 CASSQEGRGGTDTQYF TGTGCCAGCAGCCAAGAGGGACGGGGGGGTACAGATACGCAGTATTTT
TRBD1 . TRBJ1-6 TRBV30 CAFKSGQINSPLHF TGTGCCTTCAAATCGGGACAGATAAATTCACCCCTCCACTTT
TRBD1 . TRBJ2-3 TRBV5-1 CASTTGVETDTQYF TGCGCCAGCACCACAGGGGTCGAGACAGATACGCAGTATTTT
TRBD1 . TRBJ2-5 TRBV2 CASSEFQGESETQYF TGTGCCAGCAGTGAATTTCAGGGGGAATCAGAGACCCAGTACTTC
TRBD2 . TRBJ2-5 TRBV5-5 CASSPGLAGGPGQETQYF TGTGCCAGCAGCCCGGGACTAGCGGGGGGGCCGGGGCAAGAGACCCAGTACTTC
. few TRBJ2-7 TRBV5-4 CASSSQGGAYEQYF TGTGCCAGCAGCTCCCAAGGGGGTGCCTACGAGCAGTACTTC
. many TRBJ1-1 TRBV11-2 CASSLDRGSEAFF TGTGCCAGCAGCTTAGATCGAGGGTCCGAAGCTTTCTTT
. . TRBJ2-6 TRBV5-1 CASSLGGSGANVLTF TGCGCCAGCAGCTTAGGGGGCTCTGGGGCCAACGTCCTGACTTTC
. few TRBJ2-7 TRBV12-5 CASGLGLDEQYF TGTGCTAGTGGTTTGGGTTTGGACGAGCAGTACTTC
TRBD2 once TRBJ2-3 TRBV4-3 CARSRELAGGGDTQYF TGCGCCCGCAGCCGAGAGTTAGCGGGGGGGGGAGATACGCAGTATTTT
. . TRBJ1-1 TRBV9 CASSVVQNTEAFF TGTGCCAGCAGCGTAGTCCAGAACACTGAAGCTTTCTTT
. . TRBJ2-3 TRBV11-1 CASSFLRGPSTDTQYF TGTGCCAGCAGCTTTCTGCGGGGGCCTAGCACAGATACGCAGTATTTT
. . TRBJ1-1 TRBV30 CAWSVGLNTEAFF TGTGCCTGGAGCGTGGGACTGAACACTGAAGCTTTCTTT
. . TRBJ2-7 TRBV18 CASSLIKSYEQYF TGTGCCAGCTCACTTATAAAATCCTACGAGCAGTACTTC
TRBD1 once TRBJ2-5 TRBV18 CASSPVGQGGETQYF TGTGCCAGCTCACCTGTCGGACAGGGAGGAGAGACCCAGTACTTC
. . TRBJ1-2 TRBV7-6 CASSLAGAGSGGYTF TGTGCCAGCAGCTTAGCGGGGGCAGGAAGTGGGGGCTACACCTTC
TRBD1 . TRBJ1-3 TRBV6-5 CASRRQGEGDTIYF TGTGCCAGCAGGCGACAGGGGGAAGGAGACACCATATATTTT
TRBD1 . TRBJ1-2 TRBV2 CASRGASGTATTSNYGYTF TGTGCCAGCAGGGGTGCCTCGGGGACAGCAACTACCTCTAACTATGGCTACACCTTC
. . TRBJ2-7 TRBV11-2 CASSLEFVASYEQYF TGTGCCAGCAGCTTAGAGTTTGTAGCCTCCTACGAGCAGTACTTC
. once TRBJ1-3 TRBV5-1 CASSTGTAGNTIYF TGCGCCAGCAGTACCGGGACTGCTGGAAACACCATATATTTT
. . TRBJ1-5 TRBV7-9 CASSRWDNQPQHF TGTGCCAGCAGCCGTTGGGACAATCAGCCCCAGCATTTT